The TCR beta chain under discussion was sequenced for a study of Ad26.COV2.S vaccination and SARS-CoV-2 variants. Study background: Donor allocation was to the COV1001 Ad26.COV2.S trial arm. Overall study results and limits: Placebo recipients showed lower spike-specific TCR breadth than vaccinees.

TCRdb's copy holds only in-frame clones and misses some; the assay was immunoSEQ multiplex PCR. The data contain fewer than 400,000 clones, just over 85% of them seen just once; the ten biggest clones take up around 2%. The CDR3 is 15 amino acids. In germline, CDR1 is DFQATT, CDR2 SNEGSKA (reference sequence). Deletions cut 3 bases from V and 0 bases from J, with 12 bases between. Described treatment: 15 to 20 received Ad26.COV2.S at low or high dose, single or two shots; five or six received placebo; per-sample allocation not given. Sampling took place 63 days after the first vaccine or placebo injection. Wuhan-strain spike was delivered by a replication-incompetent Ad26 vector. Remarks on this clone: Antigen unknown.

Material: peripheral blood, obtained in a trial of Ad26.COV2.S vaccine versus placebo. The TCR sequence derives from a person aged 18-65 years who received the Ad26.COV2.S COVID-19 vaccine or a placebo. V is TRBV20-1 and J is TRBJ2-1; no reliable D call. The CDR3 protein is CSASLPGFSYNEQFF. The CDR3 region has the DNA TGCAGTGCTAGTCTCCCCGGGTTCTCCTACAATGAGCAGTTCTTC.